These 5 T cell receptor beta chains were all obtained from the same sample, sequenced in a study of CXCR3-negative and CXCR3-positive naive CD8 T cells. cDNA libraries for TRB were generated by 5' RACE incorporating UMI labels. TCRdb derives one entry per CDR3 protein from the 5' RACE reads, leaving out DNA. There are more than 45,000 distinct CDR3 sequences in the sample, with around 22% held by the top ten. Source material: memory CD8+ T cells from blood. These receptors were collected from a human donor in good health. Some clones in this sample may be carry-over from other donors' samples.

V is TRBV28 and J is TRBJ2-5. Germline CDR1 reads MDHEN; CDR2 reads SYDVKM. This CDR3 has 14 amino acids. This chain's CDR3 is CASLNVRPAETQYF.

The chain's CDR3 is CATRGDSYNEQFF. V is TRBV15 and J is TRBJ2-1. CDR1 is LNHNV, CDR2 YYDKDF, per germline (reference sequence). There are 13 residues in the CDR3.

The J gene is TRBJ2-7, the V gene TRBV28. Germline CDR1 is MDHEN and CDR2 is SYDVKM. This CDR3 comprises 12 residues. The CDR3 loop reads CASSLAFYEQYF.

The rearrangement uses TRBV6-6 and TRBJ1-2; TCRdb returns TRBD1, unconfirmable since there is no DNA. This CDR3 contains 14 residues. Germline V gene sequence: CDR1 MNHNY, CDR2 SVGAGI (reference sequence). The CDR3 region is CASSKQGENYGYTF.

The chain has TRBV27 and TRBJ2-6. The CDR3 has 17 residues. From germline, CDR1 is MNHEY and CDR2 SMNVEV (reference sequence). The CDR3 loop reads CASSFDTTFSGANVLTF.